This T cell receptor beta chain appears in the sequencing data of a study of T cell responses to AZD1222 COVID-19 vaccine (dated by TCRdb to the early 2020s). Turning to the overall study: TCR sequencing was performed for approximately 240 trial participants, of whom about 200 were given two doses of AZD1222 and around 26 were given two doses of MenACWY control vaccine. Trial participants were enrolled by age into subgroups of 18-55, 56-69 and 70-plus years, and about 150, 27 and 61 TCR-sequenced participants, respectively, were included in these subgroups. Results and caveats for the whole study, not just this receptor: Reportedly, close to half of the unique spike-specific TCRs recognized epitopes lying outside the regions that are mutated in the B.1.351 and B.1.1.7 variants. The 56-69-year group was small, and its depth increase did not reach significance, likely because of low power. CD4 TCRs associated with the vaccine covered the entire spike protein, and the dominant responses were in regions 160-218 and 743-854. No day 14 peak-response samples were available, so repertoires were characterized only after the peak T cell response. After two AZD1222 doses, both the breadth and the depth of spike-specific TCRs were significantly higher than at day 0 and than in MenACWY recipients. Participants were mostly white British and included more females than males, and it was suggested by the authors that clonal diversity may have been underestimated. Conclusions about previously exposed vaccinees are limited because only five to seven AZD1222 recipients were SARS-CoV-2 seropositive at baseline.

CDR1 and CDR2, per the germline V gene (reference sequence), are SEHNR and FQNEAQ. The CDR3 starts with the cysteine, ends with the phenylalanine, and has 16 residues. The kept DNA is CDR3 alone, 48 bases in frame from the first base. V and J are truncated by 1 base and 5 bases respectively, leaving an intervening sequence of 15 bases. The time point label, as the study defines it: about 28 days (+/-7) after the second vaccine dose. AZD1222 recipients given second doses at about 4 weeks or at about 12 weeks were pooled, since spike-specific TCR depth and breadth were not found to differ between the two schedules. Vaccinee samples came from UK trials COV001 and COV002, including a single-blind randomized controlled phase 2/3 trial of AZD1222 (ChAdOx1 nCoV-19) in healthy adults. For TCRbeta chain sequencing, PBMC samples were collected from trial participants at day 0 and at day 28 after the second dose.

This clone showed up just once. No cognate antigen has been identified for it. No much larger clone exists at a distance of one base, and base qualities are not known. The CDR3 regions of human TCRbeta chains were subjected to immunosequencing. Regarding the original processing steps: Repertoire TCRs were matched against a reference library of SARS-CoV-2-specific TCRs generated with the MIRA antigen-specificity platform. Breadth meant the fraction of unique TCRs that were SARS-CoV-2-associated, whereas depth meant the fraction of total T cells that were SARS-CoV-2-associated. Using the MIRA data, each spike-specific TCR was assigned both to the spike region to which the TCR was reactive and to a CD4 or CD8 class. Log10-transformed breadth and depth values were compared by one-way ANOVA with Sidak's multiple comparisons tests. In its TCRdb copy, this immuneACCESS table keeps in-frame sequences only and misses some clones. Where compared with another copy, unresolved V genes explain less than half of these, and the others have no known cause. From that table come the V and J calls and clone size; the DNA was used to work out D and trimming. The sample profile shows around 200,000 clones; approximately 90% of them were found once. About 25% of the sample is in the top ten clones.

The chain was built from TRBV7-9 and TRBJ2-1, with an unclear D gene assignment. The receptor was derived from an adult who received the AZD1222 COVID-19 vaccine. The specimen was peripheral blood, collected 28 days after the second AZD1222 dose. For the CDR3, the sequence is CASSLVHTRTNNEQFF. The DNA reads TGTGCCAGCAGCTTAGTTCACACGAGAACAAACAATGAGCAGTTCTTC.